The clone carrying this TCR beta chain was seen at least ten times. The antigen is undetermined. This specimen comes from a study of T cells after yellow fever vaccination. Template switching by 5'RACE produced TCR cDNA, adding a universal primer site and UMIs. TCRdb ran MiXCR on the 5' RACE reads and lists one entry per CDR3 protein. The data show 250,000 or so distinct CDR3 sequences, with 3.6% seen just once and under 20% held by the top ten. The CDR3 extends over 17 amino acids. CDR1 SGDLS and CDR2 YYNGEE come from the germline V gene. Trimming shortened V by 4 bases and J by 1 base, and 18 bases separated the two germline ends. Study-wide findings and caveats: By day 5 rather than day 15, the secondary response had peaked, though it was weaker. In post-booster samples, most primary-vaccination clones reappeared (around 95% CD4, over 70% CD8). CD4 and CD8 compartments shared a small share of clonotypes, likely from convergent recombination.

Specimen: PBMCs, collected 15 days after the yellow fever booster vaccination. The V and J genes are TRBV9 and TRBJ1-5, with D possibly matching TRBD1 (5 bases). The source is a man between 18 and 29 years old who received the YFV17D yellow fever vaccine. This chain's CDR3 is CASSREGPNQSNQPQHF. As DNA, the CDR3 is TGTGCCAGCAGCAGAGAGGGACCTAACCAAAGCAATCAGCCCCAGCATTTT.